The next 5 T cell receptor beta chains were all read from a single sample in a study of T cells after yellow fever vaccination. A single record per CDR3 protein comes from TCRdb applying MiXCR to the 5' RACE reads. Of roughly 63,000 distinct CDR3 sequences listed, 7.4% were seen once; the top ten hold 36%. The sequenced sample was CD8+ T cells sorted from PBMCs, obtained 15 days after the yellow fever booster vaccination. These receptors all stem from a man under 40 who received the YFV17D yellow fever vaccine.

This clonotype was seen a few times. V gene TRBV6-2 or TRBV6-3 combines with J gene TRBJ2-7; 7 bases line up with TRBD2. The V segment lost 6 bases and the J segment 2 bases; nucleotides outside the gene matches: 10. The CDR3 spans 15 residues. Looked up from germline, CDR1 is MNHEY and CDR2 is SVGEGT. CDR3 residues: CASRKLAVLPYEQYF. For the CDR3, the DNA is TGTGCCAGCAGAAAGCTAGCGGTCCTTCCCTACGAGCAGTACTTC.

There are many counts of this clonotype. This chain connects TRBV19 to TRBJ1-5; D ambiguous. V lost 7 bases to trimming and J lost 7 bases, with 14 bases between them. CDR3 length: 13 residues. Germline assignment: CDR1 LNHDA and CDR2 SQIVND (reference sequence). The CDR3 sequence: CASNNLGPQPQHF. As DNA, the CDR3 is TGTGCCAGTAACAATCTGGGTCCCCAGCCCCAGCATTTT.

This clonotype was recorded many times. The genes are TRBV28 and TRBJ2-5; no clear D. Germline V gene lookup returns CDR1 MDHEN and CDR2 SYDVKM. V shed 6 bases and J shed 5 bases, with 10 bases lying between them. The CDR3 length is 12 residues. CDR3 sequence: CASSLVWETQYF. The CDR3, as DNA: TGTGCCAGCAGCCTCGTCTGGGAGACCCAGTACTTC.

At least ten counts were recorded for this clonotype. One end of the junction is discordant with germline, which a read error may explain. This chain joins TRBV27 and TRBJ2-1; D tentatively reads TRBD1 or TRBD2 (7 bases each). The CDR3 is 16 amino acids. Germline V gives CDR1 MNHEY, CDR2 SMNVEV (reference sequence). CDR3 nucleotide sequence: TGTGCCAGCAGTCCCCAGGGAGGGACAGCCAGCTTCCCTCTGCTCTTC. It codes for CASSPQGGTASFPLLF.

Details on this clonotype: Given a much more abundant clone one base away, this may be a read error. The rearrangement joins TRBV9 to TRBJ2-1, with 9 bases aligning to TRBD2. CDR3 length: 15 residues. The trim removed 4 bases at V and 4 bases at J, leaving 6 bases unmatched. The V gene's germline CDR1 is SGDLS and CDR2 YYNGEE. CDR3 residues: CASSNGGRGYNEQFF. DNA of the CDR3: TGTGCCAGCAGCAACGGCGGGAGGGGATACAATGAGCAGTTCTTC.